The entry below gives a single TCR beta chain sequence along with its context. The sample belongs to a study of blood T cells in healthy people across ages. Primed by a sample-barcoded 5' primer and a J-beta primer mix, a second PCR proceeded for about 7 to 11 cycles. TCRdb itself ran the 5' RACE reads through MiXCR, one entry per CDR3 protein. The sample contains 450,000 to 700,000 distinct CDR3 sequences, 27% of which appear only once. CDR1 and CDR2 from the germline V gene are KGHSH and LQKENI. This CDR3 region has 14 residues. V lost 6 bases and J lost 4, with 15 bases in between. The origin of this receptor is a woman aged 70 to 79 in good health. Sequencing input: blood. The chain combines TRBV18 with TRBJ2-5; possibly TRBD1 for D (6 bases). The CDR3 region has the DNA TGTGCCAGCTCTCCAGGGGTCGGCAGAGAGACCCAGTACTTC. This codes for CASSPGVGRETQYF.